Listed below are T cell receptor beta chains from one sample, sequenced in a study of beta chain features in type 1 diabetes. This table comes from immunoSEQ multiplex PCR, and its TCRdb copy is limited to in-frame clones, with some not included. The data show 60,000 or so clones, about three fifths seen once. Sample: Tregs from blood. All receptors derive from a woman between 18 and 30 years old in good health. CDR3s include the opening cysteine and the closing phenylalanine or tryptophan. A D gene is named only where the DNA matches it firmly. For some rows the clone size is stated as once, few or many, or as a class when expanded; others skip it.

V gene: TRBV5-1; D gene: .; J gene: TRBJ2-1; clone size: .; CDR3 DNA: TGCGCCAGCAGCTTGGGCAGGAATGAGCAGTTCTTC; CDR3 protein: CASSLGRNEQFF
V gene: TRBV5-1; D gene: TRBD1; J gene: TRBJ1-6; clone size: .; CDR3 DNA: TGCGCCAGCAGCTTGGAGGCCAGGGGGACATCACCCCTCCACTTT; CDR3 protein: CASSLEARGTSPLHF
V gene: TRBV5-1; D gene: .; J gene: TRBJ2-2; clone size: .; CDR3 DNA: TGCGCCAGCAGCCGGTTCAGGGGCACGAACACCGGGGAGCTGTTTTTT; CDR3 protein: CASSRFRGTNTGELFF
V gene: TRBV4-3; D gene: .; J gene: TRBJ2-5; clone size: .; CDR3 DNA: TGCGCCAGCAGCCAAGGGAACAGGGTGGAGACCCAGTACTTC; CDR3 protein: CASSQGNRVETQYF
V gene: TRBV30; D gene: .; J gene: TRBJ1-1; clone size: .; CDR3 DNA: TGTGCCGGTAACAGGAACACTGAAGCTTTCTTT; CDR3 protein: CAGNRNTEAFF
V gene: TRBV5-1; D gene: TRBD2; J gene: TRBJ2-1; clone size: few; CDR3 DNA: TGCGCCAGCAGCTTCAGTAGCGGGGGGTACAATGAGCAGTTCTTC; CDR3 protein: CASSFSSGGYNEQFF
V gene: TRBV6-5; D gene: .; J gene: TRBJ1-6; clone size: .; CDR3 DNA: TGTGCCAGCAGTTACTCGTCGGGGGGCCCACCCCTCCACTTT; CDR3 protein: CASSYSSGGPPLHF
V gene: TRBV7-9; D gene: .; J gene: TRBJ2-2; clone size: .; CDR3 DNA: TGTGCCAGCAGCGCCCTCAGGGCCACGAACACCGGGGAGCTGTTTTTT; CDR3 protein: CASSALRATNTGELFF
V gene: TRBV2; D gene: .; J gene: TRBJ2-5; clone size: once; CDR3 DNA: TGTGCCAGCAGTTACGAGTCGGGGGGCCCAGAGACCCAGTACTTC; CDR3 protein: CASSYESGGPETQYF
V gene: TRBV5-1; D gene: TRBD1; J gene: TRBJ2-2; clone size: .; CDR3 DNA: TGCGCCAGCAGCTTTGGCGACAGGGCTAACACCGGGGAGCTGTTTTTT; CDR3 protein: CASSFGDRANTGELFF
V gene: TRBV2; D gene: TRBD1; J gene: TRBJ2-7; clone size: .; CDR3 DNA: TGTGCCAGCGGGACAGCAGTTTCTTACGAGCAGTACTTC; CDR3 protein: CASGTAVSYEQYF
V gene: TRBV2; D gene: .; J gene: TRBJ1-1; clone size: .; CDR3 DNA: TGTGCCAGCAGTGAAAGGCTAGGGGGGAACACTGAAGCTTTCTTT; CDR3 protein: CASSERLGGNTEAFF
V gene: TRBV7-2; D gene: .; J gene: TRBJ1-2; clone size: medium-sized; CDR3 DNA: TGTGCCAGCAGCTTAGACGGGGGGCTGGCTAACTATGGCTACACCTTC; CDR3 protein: CASSLDGGLANYGYTF
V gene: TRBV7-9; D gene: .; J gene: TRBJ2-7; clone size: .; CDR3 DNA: TGTGCCAGCAGCTTCAACTCTTACGAGCAGTACTTC; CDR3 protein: CASSFNSYEQYF
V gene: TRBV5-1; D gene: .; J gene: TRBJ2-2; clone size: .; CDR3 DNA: TGCGCCAGCAGCGTAGGACAGGAGCTGTTTTTT; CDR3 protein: CASSVGQELFF
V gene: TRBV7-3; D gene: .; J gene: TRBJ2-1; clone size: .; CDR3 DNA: TGTGCCAGCAGCTTAAAACGGGCAGGGTACAATGAGCAGTTCTTC; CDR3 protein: CASSLKRAGYNEQFF
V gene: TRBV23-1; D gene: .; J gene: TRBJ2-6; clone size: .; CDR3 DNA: TGCGCCAGCACCCTAGGGGGGGTTGCTGGGGCCAACGTCCTGACTTTC; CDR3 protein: CASTLGGVAGANVLTF
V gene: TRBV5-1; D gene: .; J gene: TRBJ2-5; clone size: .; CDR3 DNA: TGCGCCAGCAGCCCCGGACAGCTTCAAGAGACCCAGTACTTC; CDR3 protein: CASSPGQLQETQYF
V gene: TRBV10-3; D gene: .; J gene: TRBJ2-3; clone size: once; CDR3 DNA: TGTGCCATCAGTGTTCAGGGTGGGGGCACAGATACGCAGTATTTT; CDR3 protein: CAISVQGGGTDTQYF
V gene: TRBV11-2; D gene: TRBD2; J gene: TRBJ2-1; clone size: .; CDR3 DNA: TGTGCCAGCAGCCCCTGGACTAGCGGGAGTGAGCAGTTCTTC; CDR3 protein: CASSPWTSGSEQFF
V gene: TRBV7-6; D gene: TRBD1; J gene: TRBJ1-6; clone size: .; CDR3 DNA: TGTGCCAGCAGCTTCGGGACAGTCAATTCACCCCTCCACTTT; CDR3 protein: CASSFGTVNSPLHF
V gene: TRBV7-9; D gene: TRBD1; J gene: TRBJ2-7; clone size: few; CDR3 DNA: TGTGCCAGCAGCTTAGAGGGACAGGTCAACGAGCAGTACTTC; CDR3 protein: CASSLEGQVNEQYF
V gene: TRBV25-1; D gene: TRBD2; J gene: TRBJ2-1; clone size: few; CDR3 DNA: TGTGCCAGCAGGTTCGGGACTAGCGGGAGTACTGAGCAGTTCTTC; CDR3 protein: CASRFGTSGSTEQFF
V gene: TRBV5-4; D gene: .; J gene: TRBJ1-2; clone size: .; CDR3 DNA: TGTGCCAGCAGCTCTCCCGGCAGGTACTATGGCTACACCTTC; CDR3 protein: CASSSPGRYYGYTF
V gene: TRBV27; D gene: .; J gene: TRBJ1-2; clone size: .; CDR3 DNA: TGTGCCAGCAGTTTATCCGTACAGGGCAGCTATGGCTACACCTTC; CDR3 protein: CASSLSVQGSYGYTF
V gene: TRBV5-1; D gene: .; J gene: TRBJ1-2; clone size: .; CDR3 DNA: TGCGCCAGCAGCTTGGGATCAGGGGAACGTGGCTACACCTTC; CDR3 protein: CASSLGSGERGYTF
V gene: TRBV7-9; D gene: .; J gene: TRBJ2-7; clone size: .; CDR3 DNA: TGTGCCAGCAGCCCTTTGCGGGGATCCTACGAGCAGTACTTC; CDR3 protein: CASSPLRGSYEQYF
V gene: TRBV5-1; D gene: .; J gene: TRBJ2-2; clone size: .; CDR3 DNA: TGCGCCAGCAGCTTGGTACCAGCGGGGAACACCGGGGAGCTGTTTTTT; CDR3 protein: CASSLVPAGNTGELFF
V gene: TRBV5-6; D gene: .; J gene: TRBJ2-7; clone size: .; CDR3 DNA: TGTGCCAGCAGCTTCTTGCGACTCTCCCCCTACGAGCAGTACTTC; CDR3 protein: CASSFLRLSPYEQYF
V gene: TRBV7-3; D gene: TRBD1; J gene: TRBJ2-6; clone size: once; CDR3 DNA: TGTGCCAGCAGCTTAAAGGGGACAGGGGGCTCTGGGGCCAACGTCCTGACTTTC; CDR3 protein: CASSLKGTGGSGANVLTF
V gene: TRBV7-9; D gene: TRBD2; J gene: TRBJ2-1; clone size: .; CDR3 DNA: TGTGCCAGCAGCCCTGGACTAGCGGGAGGGAGAGACTACAATGAGCAGTTCTTC; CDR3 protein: CASSPGLAGGRDYNEQFF
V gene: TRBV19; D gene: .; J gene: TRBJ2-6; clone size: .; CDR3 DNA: TGTGCCAGTAGTTTGATGCTACTGGTCCTAAGCTCTGGGGCCAACGTCCTGACTTTC; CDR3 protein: CASSLMLLVLSSGANVLTF
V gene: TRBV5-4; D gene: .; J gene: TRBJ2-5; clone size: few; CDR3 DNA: TGTGCCAGCAGCTTGGGACGGAGAGAAGAGACCCAGTACTTC; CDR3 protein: CASSLGRREETQYF
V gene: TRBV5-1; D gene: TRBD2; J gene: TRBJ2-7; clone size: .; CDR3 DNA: TGCGCCAGCAGCTTCGGGTCTAGCGGGAGTGACGAGCAGTACTTC; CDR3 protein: CASSFGSSGSDEQYF
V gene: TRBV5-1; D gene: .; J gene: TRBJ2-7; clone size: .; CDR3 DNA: TGCGCCAGCAGCTTGGGACTCTACAACGAGCAGTACTTC; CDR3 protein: CASSLGLYNEQYF
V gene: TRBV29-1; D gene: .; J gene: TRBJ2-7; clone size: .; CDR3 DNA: TGCAGCGTTGGGACATTCCACTTC; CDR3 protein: CSVGTFHF
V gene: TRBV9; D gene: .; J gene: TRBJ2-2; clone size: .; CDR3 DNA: TGTGCCAGCAGCGTAAACGCGGGGGCCGACACCGGGGAGCTGTTTTTT; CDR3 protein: CASSVNAGADTGELFF
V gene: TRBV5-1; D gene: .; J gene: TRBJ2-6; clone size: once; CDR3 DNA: TGCGCCAGCAGCTTCGGGGGGGCCAACGTCCTGACTTTC; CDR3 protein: CASSFGGANVLTF
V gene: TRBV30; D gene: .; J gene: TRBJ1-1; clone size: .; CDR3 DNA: TGTGCCTGGAATCGGGGGGGGTTGAACACTGAAGCTTTCTTT; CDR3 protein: CAWNRGGLNTEAFF